This T cell receptor (beta chain) emerged from a study of T cells in Graves' hyperthyroidism and ophthalmopathy. The study's findings and limits: Ophthalmopathy cases were set apart from stable hyperthyroidism by a 13 V-J model.

V dropped 2 bases and J dropped 12 bases, with 10 bases sitting between them. The CDR3 totals 12 residues. Researchers amplified the TCR beta CDR3 regions from RNA transcripts. The study used the HTBI primer set for a first-round RT-PCR of the TCR CDR3. TCRdb redid the calling of the multiplex PCR reads with MiXCR, one entry per CDR3 protein. The sample carries approximately 330,000 distinct CDR3 sequences, roughly 20% recorded once. In this sample, this clonotype turned up a few times. Its specificity is not known. Sample: blood. J is TRBJ1-4 and V is TRBV12-3 or TRBV12-4; weak D call: TRBD1 (6 bases). The sequence derives from a woman between 45 and 65 years old with Graves' hyperthyroidism. CDR3 DNA: TGTGCCAGCAGTTTACTGGGGGCGGAACTGTTTTTT. It encodes CASSLLGAELFF.